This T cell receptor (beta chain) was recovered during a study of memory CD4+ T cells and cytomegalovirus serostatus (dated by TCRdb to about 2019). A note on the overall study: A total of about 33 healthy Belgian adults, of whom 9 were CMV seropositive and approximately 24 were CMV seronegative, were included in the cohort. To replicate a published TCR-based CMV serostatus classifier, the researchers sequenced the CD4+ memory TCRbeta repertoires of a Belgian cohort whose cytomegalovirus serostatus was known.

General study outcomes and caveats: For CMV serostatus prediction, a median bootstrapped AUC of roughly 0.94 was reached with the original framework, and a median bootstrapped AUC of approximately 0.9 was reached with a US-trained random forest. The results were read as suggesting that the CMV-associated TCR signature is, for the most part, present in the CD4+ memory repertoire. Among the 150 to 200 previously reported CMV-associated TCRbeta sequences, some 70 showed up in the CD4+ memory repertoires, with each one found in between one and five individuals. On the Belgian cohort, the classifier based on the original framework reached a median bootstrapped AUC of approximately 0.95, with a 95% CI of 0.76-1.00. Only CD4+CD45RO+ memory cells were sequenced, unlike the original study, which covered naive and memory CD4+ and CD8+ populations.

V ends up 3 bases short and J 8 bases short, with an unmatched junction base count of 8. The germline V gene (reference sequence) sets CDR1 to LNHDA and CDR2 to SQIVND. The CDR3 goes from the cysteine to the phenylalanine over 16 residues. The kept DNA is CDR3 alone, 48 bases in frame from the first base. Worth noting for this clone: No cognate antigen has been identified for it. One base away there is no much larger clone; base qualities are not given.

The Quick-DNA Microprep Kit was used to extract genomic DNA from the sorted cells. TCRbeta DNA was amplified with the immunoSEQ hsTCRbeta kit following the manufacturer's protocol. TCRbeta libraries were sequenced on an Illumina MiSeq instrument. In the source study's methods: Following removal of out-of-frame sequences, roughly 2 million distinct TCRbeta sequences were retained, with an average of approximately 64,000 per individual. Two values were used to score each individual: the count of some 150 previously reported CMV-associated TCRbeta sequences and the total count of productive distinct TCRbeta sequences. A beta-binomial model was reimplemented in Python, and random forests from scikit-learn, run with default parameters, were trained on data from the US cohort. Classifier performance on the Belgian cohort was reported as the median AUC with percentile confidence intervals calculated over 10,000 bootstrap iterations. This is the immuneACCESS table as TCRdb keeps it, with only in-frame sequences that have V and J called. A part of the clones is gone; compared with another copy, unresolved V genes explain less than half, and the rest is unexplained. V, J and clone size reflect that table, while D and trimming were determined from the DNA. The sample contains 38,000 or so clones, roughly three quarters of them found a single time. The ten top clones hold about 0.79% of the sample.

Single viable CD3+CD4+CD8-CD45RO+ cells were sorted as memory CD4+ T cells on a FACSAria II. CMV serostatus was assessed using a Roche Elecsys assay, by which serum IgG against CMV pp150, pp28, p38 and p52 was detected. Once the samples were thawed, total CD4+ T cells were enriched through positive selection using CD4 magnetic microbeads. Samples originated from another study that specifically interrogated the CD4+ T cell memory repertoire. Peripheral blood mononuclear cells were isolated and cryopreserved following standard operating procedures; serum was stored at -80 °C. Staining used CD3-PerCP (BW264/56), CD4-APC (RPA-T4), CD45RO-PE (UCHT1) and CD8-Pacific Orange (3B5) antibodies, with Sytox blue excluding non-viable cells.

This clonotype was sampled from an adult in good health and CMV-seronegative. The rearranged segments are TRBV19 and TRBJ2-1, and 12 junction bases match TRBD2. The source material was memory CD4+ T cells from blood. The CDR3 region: CASSMTRLAGEDEQFF. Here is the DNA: TGTGCCAGTAGTATGACAAGACTAGCGGGGGAGGATGAGCAGTTCTTC.